The T cell receptor beta chain described here comes from a study of blood T cells in healthy people across ages. Across the study: The template switching approach captured approximately one barcoded beta molecule for every two T cells.

Only a few counts were recorded for this clonotype. This CDR3 comprises 13 residues. Trimming cost V 4 bases and J 2 bases, with 8 bases left between them. Germline V gives CDR1 SQVTM, CDR2 ANQGSEA. Next came a second PCR, run for about 6 to 11 cycles, which used a sample-barcoded 5' primer along with a J-beta primer mix. MiXCR was run by TCRdb on the 5' RACE reads, yielding one entry per CDR3 protein. The repertoire holds over 1,300,000 distinct CDR3 sequences, with 59% as singletons. Material for sequencing was blood. The receptor's source is a man aged 18-30 years in good health. This chain joins TRBV29-1 and TRBJ2-2; no reliable D call. CDR3 sequence reads: CSVARANTGELFF. CDR3 DNA sequence: TGCAGCGTTGCCCGAGCAAACACCGGGGAGCTGTTTTTT.